This TCR beta chain was sequenced during a study of neurological immune-mediated disorders. This clonotype was recorded at least ten times. Its target is not known. The group of healthy controls was made up of people who were blood bank volunteers in Maryland, USA. Sorted libraries drew on some 1 million CD4+ or CD8+ T cells. V lost 1 base to trimming and J lost 6 bases, with 6 bases between them. CDR3 length: 12 amino acids. CDR1 and CDR2 (germline): SEHNR, FQNEAQ (reference sequence). A single run covered 15-18 subjects with over 170 million TCR-beta sequences. MiXCR, run by TCRdb on the 5' RACE reads, gives a single entry per CDR3 protein. The table has tens of thousands of distinct CDR3 sequences, around 6% seen once. Overall study findings and caveats: There were no CDR3 amino acid sequences shared by expanded clones across subjects, a result suggesting private repertoires in all groups.

The clonotype originates from a man between 18 and 29 years old in good health. The chain uses TRBV7-9 and TRBJ1-2, with D perhaps TRBD1 (5 bases). The sequenced sample consisted of CD8+ T cells from blood. The CDR3 region is CASSLVGDGYTF. The CDR3 region has the DNA TGTGCCAGCAGCTTAGTAGGGGATGGCTACACCTTC.